This T cell receptor beta chain is drawn from a study of follicular helper T cells after annual influenza vaccination. Study overall: Sampling occurred days 0, 7 and 28 after each influenza vaccination. Some donors were sampled over the 2013-2014, 2014-2015 and 2015-2016 vaccinations. Study observations and caveats: Change in circulating plasmablasts correlated with ICOS+CD38+ cTfh clonality change.

CDR1 is SGHTA and CDR2 is FQGNSA in the germline V gene. Trimming stripped 6 bases from V and 3 bases from J, with 10 bases between. The length of the CDR3 is 13 residues. As for time point: 2014-2015 season, pre-vaccination. Cells are cTfh (non-naive CD4+CXCR5+PD-1+), split by ICOS and CD38 into double-positive or double-negative. Clones were sequenced by immunoSEQ multiplex PCR, and TCRdb holds only the in-frame ones, with some missing. The data contain 2,000 to 3,000 clones, around 84% of them singletons. A note on this clone: The antigen is unknown.

The chain uses TRBV7-2 and TRBJ2-3; tentatively, D is TRBD2 (5 bases). The origin of this receptor is an adult who received the influenza vaccine. Sample: CXCR5+ CD38+ circulating T follicular helper cells from blood, taken on the day of influenza vaccination. Described subset: circulating Tfh, non-naive CD4+CXCR5+PD-1+ (ICOS+CD38+ or ICOS-CD38-). As DNA, the CDR3 is TGTGCCAGCAGTTCCGACTATACAGATACGCAGTATTTT. It codes for CASSSDYTDTQYF.